These 25 T cell receptor beta chains were sequenced from one sample in a study of T-cell memory formation after mild COVID-19. Each CDR3 protein is one row after TCRdb ran MiXCR on the 5' RACE reads. The sample holds 85,000 to 120,000 distinct CDR3 sequences, under 15% seen once. The sequencing input was PBMCs or a T cell subset sorted from them (not recorded which). The receptors were sampled from an adult woman who had mild COVID-19 (a few samples of this study predate the infection). Cell type and time point are not known.

This clonotype was seen ten or more times. The rearrangement uses TRBV5-1 and TRBJ2-3; 13 bases agree with TRBD2. CDR3 length: 16 amino acids. V lost 4 bases and J lost 2; bases outside the gene matches: 4. CDR1 and CDR2 (germline): SGHRS, YFSETQ. The DNA for the CDR3 is TGCGCCAGCAGCACCGGACTAGCGGGGGTCACAGATACGCAGTATTTT. It codes for CASSTGLAGVTDTQYF.

This clonotype has more than one count but fewer than ten. V and J are TRBV27 and TRBJ2-7, with D tentatively TRBD2 (5 bases). CDR1 and CDR2 (germline): MNHEY, SMNVEV (reference sequence). The CDR3 length is 14 residues. Between the trimmed V and J ends, which lost 1 base and 7 bases, there was a span of 14 bases. CDR3 in amino acids: CASSLWARGGEQYF. In nucleotides, the CDR3 is TGTGCCAGCAGTTTATGGGCCCGGGGTGGTGAGCAGTACTTC.

V gene TRBV3-1 combines with J gene TRBJ2-1; D may be TRBD2 (6 bases). V lost 1 base to trimming and J lost 0 bases, with 19 bases between them. This CDR3 spans 19 amino acids. Germline CDR1 and CDR2: LGHDT and YNNKEL (reference sequence). CDR3 sequence (DNA): TGTGCCAGCAGCCAAGGGGGGACTTTTGATTCGAGCTCCTACAATGAGCAGTTCTTC. Protein product: CASSQGGTFDSSSYNEQFF.

The chain combines TRBV20-1 with TRBJ1-2, with no clear D. V was clipped by 6 bases and J by 7 bases, with 6 bases between them. This CDR3 spans 9 amino acids. CDR1 and CDR2 (germline): DFQATT, SNEGSKA (reference sequence). The CDR3 nucleotides read TGCAGTGCCGCCGTTGGCTACACCTTC. Amino acid sequence: CSAAVGYTF.

This sequence joins TRBV20-1 and TRBJ1-5; D is unclear. The CDR3 covers 12 residues. The germline CDR1 and CDR2 sequences are DFQATT and SNEGSKA (reference sequence). The V end lost 3 bases, the J end lost 2 bases, and 5 bases lay between the germline ends. Here the CDR3 reads CSARFGNQPQHF. In DNA, the CDR3 is TGCAGTGCTAGGTTTGGCAATCAGCCCCAGCATTTT.

The rearrangement uses TRBV7-6 and TRBJ2-7; unclear D gene. V was clipped by 4 bases and J by 9 bases, with 13 bases between them. Germline loops: CDR1 SGHVS, CDR2 FNYEAQ. The CDR3 totals 12 residues. The CDR3 DNA sequence: TGTGCCAGCAGCTCGACCGGGCCTGGGCAGTACTTC. As protein: CASSSTGPGQYF.

This chain uses TRBV29-1 with TRBJ2-2; 13 bases fit TRBD2. Germline loops: CDR1 SQVTM, CDR2 ANQGSEA. With 3 bases clipped from V and 3 bases from J, the junction kept 10 bases outside the gene matches. The CDR3 is made up of 18 amino acids. The CDR3 DNA sequence: TGCAGCGTTGAGCTAGTGGGACTAGCGGGACCCTACACCGGGGAGCTGTTTTTT. This translates into CSVELVGLAGPYTGELFF.

The V call is TRBV6-2 or TRBV6-3, the J call TRBJ2-3; D ambiguous. CDR1 is MNHEY, CDR2 SVGEGT, per germline. The V end was cut by 7 bases, the J end by 3 bases, with 20 bases between. CDR3 length: 16 residues. The CDR3 sequence is CASTPDPSAWTDTQYF. CDR3 in DNA: TGTGCCAGCACCCCCGACCCAAGCGCGTGGACAGATACGCAGTATTTT.

This clonotype was counted between two and nine times. The rearrangement links TRBV7-9 to TRBJ1-1; 8 bases are a match to TRBD1. CDR1 is SEHNR and CDR2 is FQNEAQ in the germline V gene (reference sequence). The V and J ends lost 7 bases and 6 bases, in that order; junction bases with no gene match: 10. The CDR3 extends over 14 amino acids. For the CDR3, the DNA is TGTGCCAGCAAAGCCCGGTCAGGGGGCCCTGAAGCTTTCTTT. Protein product: CASKARSGGPEAFF.

In this sample, this clonotype turned up a few times. The chain carries TRBV10-3 and TRBJ2-3; 7 nucleotides align to TRBD2. V dropped 10 bases and J dropped 4; count of bases not matched to a gene: 17. The CDR3 runs to 16 residues. Germline V lookup: CDR1 ENHRY, CDR2 SYGVKD. The CDR3 nucleotides are TGTGCCACCTATGAGGGTTTGCGGGAGTACGCAGATACGCAGTATTTT. Amino acids: CATYEGLREYADTQYF.

The CDR3 DNA follows: TGTGCCAGCAGCTGGAGCACTAGCGGGACCGATACGCAGTATTTT. It codes for CASSWSTSGTDTQYF. The gene calls are TRBV7-2 and TRBJ2-3; 10 bases line up with TRBD2. Germline CDR1 and CDR2: SGHTA and FQGNSA. The CDR3 has 15 residues. J gave up 6 bases and V 4 bases, and 7 bases lay outside the gene matches. Looking up the rest from reference TRBV7-2 and TRBJ2-3 gives the full variable domain: GAGVSQSPSNKVTEKGKDVELRCDPISGHTALYWYRQSLGQGLEFLIYFQGNSAPDKSGLPSDRFSAERTGGSVSTLTIQRTQQEDSAVYLCASSWSTSGTDTQYFGPGTRLTVL.

This clonotype showed up just a few times. The chain recombines TRBV7-8 with TRBJ2-6, with 8 bases aligning to TRBD1. The CDR3 sequence is 19 residues long. Germline V gene lookup returns CDR1 SGHVS and CDR2 FQNEAQ. J lost 1 base, V lost 1 base, and 9 bases had no gene match. CDR3 coding DNA: TGTGCCAGCAGCTTAGAAGTAAGGACAGGGTTATCTGGGGCCAACGTCCTGACTTTC. Protein sequence: CASSLEVRTGLSGANVLTF.

This clonotype was detected only a few times. The chain recombines TRBV9 with TRBJ1-1; the match to TRBD1 covers 7 bases. V was clipped by 0 bases and J by 9 bases; unmatched bases: 5. Per germline, CDR1 SGDLS and CDR2 YYNGEE. The CDR3 length is 13 residues. The CDR3 coding sequence is TGTGCCAGCAGCGTAGTCAGGGGGACTAAAGCTTTCTTT. Its translation: CASSVVRGTKAFF.

In this sample, this clonotype is large. The chain recombines TRBV5-1 with TRBJ2-1; D is unclear. CDR3 length: 17 amino acids. Per the germline V gene, CDR1 is SGHRS and CDR2 is YFSETQ. Trimming cost V 1 base and J 2 bases, with 16 bases left between them. The CDR3 bases are TGCGCCAGCAGCTTGTCCCCCCTGGGCGGCCCCTACAATGAGCAGTTCTTC. It codes for CASSLSPLGGPYNEQFF.

The CDR3 nucleotides read TGTGCCAGCAGTCCGGCGGGGGGTCTCACCGGGGAGCTGTTTTTT. Translating it yields CASSPAGGLTGELFF. The rearrangement uses TRBV6-2 or TRBV6-3 and TRBJ2-2, with TRBD2 matching over 8 bases. This CDR3 is built from 15 residues. Germline lookup yields CDR1 MNHEY and CDR2 SVGEGT. V lost 5 bases and J lost 4; bases outside the gene matches: 6.

The chain employs TRBV7-8 and TRBJ2-1; 13 bases align to TRBD2. From germline, CDR1 is SGHVS and CDR2 FQNEAQ. The CDR3 consists of 17 residues. J was trimmed by 8 bases and V by 4 bases; bases with no gene match: 11. Here the CDR3 reads CASSSPEGLAGFHEQFF. The CDR3 DNA sequence: TGTGCCAGCAGCTCCCCGGAGGGACTAGCGGGATTTCATGAGCAGTTCTTC.

The rearrangement links TRBV29-1 to TRBJ2-1; D gene uncertain. V was clipped by 0 bases and J by 9 bases, with 3 bases between them. The CDR3 runs 10 residues. From germline, CDR1 is SQVTM and CDR2 ANQGSEA. Written as DNA, the CDR3 is TGCAGCGTTGAAGATCCTGAGCAGTTCTTC. Translated, it gives CSVEDPEQFF.

This clonotype has a handful of counts. This rearrangement joins TRBV4-2 to TRBJ2-7, with D tentatively TRBD2 (6 bases). The CDR3 is made up of 15 amino acids. V lost 2 bases to trimming and J lost 0 bases, with 11 bases between them. CDR1 is LGHNA and CDR2 is YNFKEQ in the germline V gene. This CDR3 is CASSQTGLPSYEQYF. The CDR3 region has the DNA TGTGCCAGCAGCCAAACGGGACTCCCCTCCTACGAGCAGTACTTC.

The V call is TRBV25-1, the J call TRBJ1-6, with TRBD1 as a possible D gene (6 bases). Trimming removed 1 base from V and 10 bases from J, with 14 bases in between. CDR1 is MGHDK and CDR2 is SYGVNS in the germline V gene. The CDR3 sequence is 15 residues long. This chain's CDR3 is CASSEFHTGRSPLHF. CDR3 nucleotides: TGTGCCAGCAGTGAATTTCACACAGGGCGGTCACCCCTCCACTTT.

The chain has TRBV4-3 and TRBJ2-5, with TRBD1 matching over 8 bases. The CDR3 has 17 residues. In germline, CDR1 is LGHNA, CDR2 YSLEER. V shed 0 bases, J shed 0 bases, and the junction held 6 bases outside the gene matches. CDR3 DNA: TGCGCCAGCAGCCAAGATTACAACAGGGGGTACCAAGAGACCCAGTACTTC. Translated, it gives CASSQDYNRGYQETQYF.

The chain employs TRBV5-6 and TRBJ1-2, with D perhaps matching TRBD1 (5 bases). Germline V gene data show CDR1 as SGHDT and CDR2 as YYEEEE. The CDR3 has 16 amino acids. The ends were cut back, 4 bases at V and 3 bases at J, with 19 bases in the middle. The CDR3 DNA follows: TGTGCCAGCAGCCCCGGGCCCCAGGGACGTGACTATGGCTACACCTTC. Amino acids: CASSPGPQGRDYGYTF.

The chain joins TRBV5-1 to TRBJ2-1; the match to TRBD2 covers 12 bases. Germline CDR1 SGHRS, CDR2 YFSETQ. This CDR3 region has 15 residues. V lost 4 bases and J lost 10; bases outside the gene matches: 9. The CDR3 nucleotides read TGCGCCAGCAGCGTATCTAGCGGGGGGGCCGTGGAGCAGTTCTTC. Protein: CASSVSSGGAVEQFF.

This clonotype has a handful of counts. The chain carries TRBV20-1 and TRBJ2-7, with 11 bases fitting TRBD2. Trimming took 2 bases from V and 0 from J; bases not matched to a gene: 3. The CDR3 has 15 residues. Per the germline V gene, CDR1 is DFQATT and CDR2 is SNEGSKA (reference sequence). Written as DNA, the CDR3 is TGCAGTGCTAGAATACTAGCGGGGGACTCCTACGAGCAGTACTTC. The encoded protein is CSARILAGDSYEQYF.

This chain connects TRBV20-1 to TRBJ1-5; no clear D. The V end was cut by 0 bases, the J end by 0 bases, with 15 bases between. The CDR3 runs to 17 residues. Germline values: CDR1 DFQATT, CDR2 SNEGSKA (reference sequence). In nucleotides, the CDR3 is TGCAGTGCTAGAGATGTAGTGGAAAGCTATAGCAATCAGCCCCAGCATTTT. Translation: CSARDVVESYSNQPQHF.

In DNA form, the CDR3 reads TGTGCCAGCAGTTACTCGGCTAGCGGGACCATATACGAGCAGTACTTC. This translates into CASSYSASGTIYEQYF. The V call is TRBV6-5, the J call TRBJ2-7; TRBD2 aligns across 9 bases. In germline, CDR1 is MNHEY, CDR2 SVGAGI. The CDR3 covers 16 residues. J gave up 4 bases and V 0 bases, and 7 bases lay outside the gene matches.